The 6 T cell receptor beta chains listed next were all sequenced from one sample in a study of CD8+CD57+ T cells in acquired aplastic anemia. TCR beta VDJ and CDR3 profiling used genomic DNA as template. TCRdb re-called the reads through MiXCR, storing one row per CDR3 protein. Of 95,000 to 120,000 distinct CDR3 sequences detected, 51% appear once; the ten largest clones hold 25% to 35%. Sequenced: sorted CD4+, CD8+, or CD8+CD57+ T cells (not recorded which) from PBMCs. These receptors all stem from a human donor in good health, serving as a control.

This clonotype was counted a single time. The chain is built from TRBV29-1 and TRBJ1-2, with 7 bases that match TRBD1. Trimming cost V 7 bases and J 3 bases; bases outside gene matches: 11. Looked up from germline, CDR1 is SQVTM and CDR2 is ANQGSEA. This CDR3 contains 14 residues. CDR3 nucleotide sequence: TGCAGCGCGCACAGTTTCGGGACAGACTATGGCTACACCTTC. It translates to CSAHSFGTDYGYTF.

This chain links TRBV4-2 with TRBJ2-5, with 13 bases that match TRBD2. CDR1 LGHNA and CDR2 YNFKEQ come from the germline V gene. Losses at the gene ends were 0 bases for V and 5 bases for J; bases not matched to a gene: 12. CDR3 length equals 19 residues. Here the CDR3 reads CASSQELAGGLDLRETQYF. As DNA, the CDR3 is TGTGCCAGCAGCCAAGAACTAGCGGGGGGGCTGGATTTAAGGGAGACCCAGTACTTC.

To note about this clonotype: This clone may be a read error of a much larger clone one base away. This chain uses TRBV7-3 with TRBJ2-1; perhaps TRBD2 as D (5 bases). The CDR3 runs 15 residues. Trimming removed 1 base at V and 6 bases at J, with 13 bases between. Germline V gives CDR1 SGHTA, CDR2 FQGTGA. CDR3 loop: CASSLIPRALNEQFF. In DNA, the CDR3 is TGTGCCAGCAGCTTAATTCCGCGGGCCCTCAATGAGCAGTTCTTC.

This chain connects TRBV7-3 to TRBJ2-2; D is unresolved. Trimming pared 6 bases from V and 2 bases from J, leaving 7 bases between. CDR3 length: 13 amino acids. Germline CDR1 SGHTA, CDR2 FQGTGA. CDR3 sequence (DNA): TGTGCCAGCAGTAACAAAAACACCGGGGAGCTGTTTTTT. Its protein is CASSNKNTGELFF.

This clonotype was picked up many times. CDR3 in DNA: TGTGCCAGCAGTCCCGCGACAGGGACCACTGAAGCTTTCTTT. It encodes CASSPATGTTEAFF. The chain couples TRBV11-1 to TRBJ1-1, with 7 bases fitting TRBD1. CDR1 is SGHAT and CDR2 is FQDESV in the germline V gene (reference sequence). V lost 6 bases to trimming and J lost 4 bases; unmatched junction nucleotides: 8. The CDR3 totals 14 residues. Drawing the rest from reference TRBV11-1 and TRBJ1-1, the complete variable domain is EAEVAQSPRYKITEKSQAVAFWCDPISGHATLYWYRQILGQGPELLVQFQDESVVDDSQLPKDRFSAERLKGVDSTLKIQPAELGDSAMYLCASSPATGTTEAFFGQGTRLTVV.

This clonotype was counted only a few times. CDR3 in amino acids: CASNIGGRTSTDTQYF. In nucleotides, the CDR3 is TGTGCCAGCAACATAGGCGGGAGGACCTCCACAGATACGCAGTATTTT. The chain is built from TRBV9 and TRBJ2-3; the match to TRBD2 covers 8 bases. V dropped 6 bases and J dropped 2; count of bases not matched to a gene: 11. Looked up from germline, CDR1 is SGDLS and CDR2 is YYNGEE. CDR3 length: 16 amino acids. Combining the CDR3 with reference TRBV9 and TRBJ2-3 gives the whole variable domain DSGVTQTPKHLITATGQRVTLRCSPRSGDLSVYWYQQSLDQGLQFLIQYYNGEERAKGNILERFSAQQFPDLHSELNLSSLELGDSALYFCASNIGGRTSTDTQYFGPGTRLTVL.